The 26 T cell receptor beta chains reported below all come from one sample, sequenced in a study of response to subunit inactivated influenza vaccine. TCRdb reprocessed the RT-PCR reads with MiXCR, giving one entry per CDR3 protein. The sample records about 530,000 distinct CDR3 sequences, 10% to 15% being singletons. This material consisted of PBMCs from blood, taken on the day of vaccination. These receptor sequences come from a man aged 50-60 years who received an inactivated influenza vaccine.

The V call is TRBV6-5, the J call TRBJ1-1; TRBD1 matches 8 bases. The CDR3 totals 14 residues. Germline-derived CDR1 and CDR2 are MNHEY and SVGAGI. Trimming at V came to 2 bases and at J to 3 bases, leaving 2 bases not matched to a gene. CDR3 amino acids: CASSYTGGDTEAFF. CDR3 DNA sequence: TGTGCCAGCAGTTACACAGGGGGAGACACTGAAGCTTTCTTT.

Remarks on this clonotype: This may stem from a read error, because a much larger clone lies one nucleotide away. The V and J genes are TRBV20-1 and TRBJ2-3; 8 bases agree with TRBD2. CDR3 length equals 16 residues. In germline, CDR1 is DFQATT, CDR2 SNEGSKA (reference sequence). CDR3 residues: CSASVRLATSTGTQYF. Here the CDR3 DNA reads TGCAGTGCTAGCGTTCGACTAGCGACAAGCACAGGTACGCAGTATTTT.

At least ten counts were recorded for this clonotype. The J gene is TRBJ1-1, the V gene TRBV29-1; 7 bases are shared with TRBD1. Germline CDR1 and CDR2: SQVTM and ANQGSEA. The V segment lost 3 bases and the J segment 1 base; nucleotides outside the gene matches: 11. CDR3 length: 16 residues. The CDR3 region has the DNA TGCAGCGTTGACTCCAGAAGACAGGGACGGAACACTGAAGCTTTCTTT. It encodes CSVDSRRQGRNTEAFF.

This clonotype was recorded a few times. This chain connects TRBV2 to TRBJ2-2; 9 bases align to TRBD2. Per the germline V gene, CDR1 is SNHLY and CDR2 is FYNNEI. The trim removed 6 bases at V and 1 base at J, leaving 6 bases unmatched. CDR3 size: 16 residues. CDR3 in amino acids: CASSRAGGQNTGELFF. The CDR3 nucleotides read TGTGCCAGCAGCCGAGCGGGGGGACAGAACACCGGGGAGCTGTTTTTT.

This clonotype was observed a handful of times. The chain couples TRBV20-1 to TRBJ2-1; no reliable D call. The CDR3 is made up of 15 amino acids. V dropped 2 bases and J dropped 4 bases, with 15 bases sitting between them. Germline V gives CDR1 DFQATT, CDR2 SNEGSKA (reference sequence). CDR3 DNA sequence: TGCAGTGCTAGATTTCTAGGTATGGGGTACAATGAGCAGTTCTTC. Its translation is CSARFLGMGYNEQFF.

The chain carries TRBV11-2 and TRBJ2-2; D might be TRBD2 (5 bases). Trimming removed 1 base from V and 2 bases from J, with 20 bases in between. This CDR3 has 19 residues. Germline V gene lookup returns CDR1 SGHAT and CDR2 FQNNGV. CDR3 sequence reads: CASSLGPMWSGGNTGELFF. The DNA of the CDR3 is TGTGCCAGCAGCTTAGGTCCGATGTGGAGCGGAGGTAACACCGGGGAGCTGTTTTTT.

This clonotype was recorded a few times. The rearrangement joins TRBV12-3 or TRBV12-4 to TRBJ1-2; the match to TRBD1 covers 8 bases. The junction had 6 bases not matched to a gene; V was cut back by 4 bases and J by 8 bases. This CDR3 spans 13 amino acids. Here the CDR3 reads CASSSGQGRGYTF. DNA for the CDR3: TGTGCCAGCAGTTCCGGACAGGGTAGGGGCTACACCTTC.

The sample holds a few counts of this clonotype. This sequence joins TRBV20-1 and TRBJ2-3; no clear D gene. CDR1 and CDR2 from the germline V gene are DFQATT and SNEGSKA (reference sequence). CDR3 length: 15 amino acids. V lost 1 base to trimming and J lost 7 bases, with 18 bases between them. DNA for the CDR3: TGCAGTGCTAGAGTCGGGCAGAATCGCGCTAATACGCAGTATTTT. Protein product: CSARVGQNRANTQYF.

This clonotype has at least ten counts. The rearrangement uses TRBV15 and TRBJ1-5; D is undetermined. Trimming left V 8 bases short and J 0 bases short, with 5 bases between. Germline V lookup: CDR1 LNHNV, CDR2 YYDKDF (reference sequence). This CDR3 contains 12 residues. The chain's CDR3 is CATGRSNQPQHF. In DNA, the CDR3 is TGTGCCACCGGCCGTAGCAATCAGCCCCAGCATTTT.

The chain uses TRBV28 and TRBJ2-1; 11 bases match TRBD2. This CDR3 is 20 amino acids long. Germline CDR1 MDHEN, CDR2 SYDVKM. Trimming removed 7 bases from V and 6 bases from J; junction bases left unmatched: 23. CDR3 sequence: CASTLGWSSGRPGLSNEQFF. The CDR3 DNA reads TGTGCCAGCACCCTTGGGTGGTCTAGCGGGAGGCCAGGCTTGAGCAATGAGCAGTTCTTC.

The CDR3 DNA follows: TGTGCCAGCCAGGTCGGGGCTAGCGGGAGGGGGGCCATTCAGTACTTC. Encoded protein: CASQVGASGRGAIQYF. This rearrangement joins TRBV2 to TRBJ2-4; TRBD2 aligns across 12 bases. Per germline, CDR1 SNHLY and CDR2 FYNNEI. There are 16 residues in the CDR3. Germline trimming cut 8 bases from V and 9 bases from J; bases unmatched to any gene: 14. Combining the CDR3 with reference TRBV2 and TRBJ2-4 gives the whole variable domain EPEVTQTPSHQVTQMGQEVILRCVPISNHLYFYWYRQILGQKVEFLVSFYNNEISEKSEIFDDQFSVERPDGSNFTLKIRSTKLEDSAMYFCASQVGASGRGAIQYFGAGTRLSVL.

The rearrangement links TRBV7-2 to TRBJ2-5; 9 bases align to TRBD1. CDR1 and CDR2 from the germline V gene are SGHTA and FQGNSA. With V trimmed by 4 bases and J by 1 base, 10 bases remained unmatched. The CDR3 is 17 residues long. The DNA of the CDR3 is TGTGCCAGCAGCTCCACCGCCGGGACAGGGATCCAAGAGACCCAGTACTTC. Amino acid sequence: CASSSTAGTGIQETQYF.

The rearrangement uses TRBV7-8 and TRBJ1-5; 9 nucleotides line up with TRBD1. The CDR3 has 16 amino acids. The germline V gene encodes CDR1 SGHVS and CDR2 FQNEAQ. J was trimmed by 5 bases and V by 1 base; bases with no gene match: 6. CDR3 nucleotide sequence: TGTGCCAGCAGCTTAGTGGGACAGGGTGGGGATCAGCCCCAGCATTTT. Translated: CASSLVGQGGDQPQHF.

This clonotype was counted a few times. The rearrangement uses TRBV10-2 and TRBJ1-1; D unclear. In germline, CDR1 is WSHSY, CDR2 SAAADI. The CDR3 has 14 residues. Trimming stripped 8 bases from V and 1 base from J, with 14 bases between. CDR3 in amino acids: CASSPPRANTEAFF. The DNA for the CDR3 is TGCGCCAGCTCTCCGCCAAGGGCGAACACTGAAGCTTTCTTT.

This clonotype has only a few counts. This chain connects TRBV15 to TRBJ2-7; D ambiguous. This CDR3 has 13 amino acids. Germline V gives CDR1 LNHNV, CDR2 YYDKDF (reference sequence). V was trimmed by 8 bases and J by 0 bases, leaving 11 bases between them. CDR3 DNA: TGTGCCACCCGTCAGTTGAGCTCCTACGAGCAGTACTTC. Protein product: CATRQLSSYEQYF.

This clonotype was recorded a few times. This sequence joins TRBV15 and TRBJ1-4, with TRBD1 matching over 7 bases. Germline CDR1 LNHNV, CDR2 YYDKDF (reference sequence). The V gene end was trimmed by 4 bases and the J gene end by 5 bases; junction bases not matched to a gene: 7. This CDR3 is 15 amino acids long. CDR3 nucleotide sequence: TGTGCCACCAGCACCACTCCGGACAGGAATGAAAAACTGTTTTTT. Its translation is CATSTTPDRNEKLFF.

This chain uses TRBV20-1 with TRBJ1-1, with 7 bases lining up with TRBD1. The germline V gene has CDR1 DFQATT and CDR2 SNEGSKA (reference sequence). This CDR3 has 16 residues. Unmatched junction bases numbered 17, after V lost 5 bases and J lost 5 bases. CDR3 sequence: CSAAPVEGARVTEAFF. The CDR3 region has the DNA TGCAGTGCTGCTCCGGTAGAGGGGGCGAGAGTTACTGAAGCTTTCTTT.

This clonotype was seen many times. Here the CDR3 reads CASSGSGGANTGELFF. The CDR3, as DNA: TGCGCCAGCAGTGGGAGCGGGGGTGCGAACACCGGGGAGCTGTTTTTT. The J gene is TRBJ2-2, the V gene TRBV10-2, with 8 bases lining up with TRBD2. V was clipped by 4 bases and J by 0 bases; unmatched bases: 4. The CDR3 covers 16 residues. Germline CDR1 reads WSHSY; CDR2 reads SAAADI.

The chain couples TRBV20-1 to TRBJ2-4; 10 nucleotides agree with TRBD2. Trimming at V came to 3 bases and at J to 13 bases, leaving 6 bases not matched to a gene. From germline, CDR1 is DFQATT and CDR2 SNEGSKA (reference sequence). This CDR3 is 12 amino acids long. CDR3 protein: CSASRTSGTQYF. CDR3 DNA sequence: TGCAGTGCTAGCCGGACTAGCGGAACCCAGTACTTC.

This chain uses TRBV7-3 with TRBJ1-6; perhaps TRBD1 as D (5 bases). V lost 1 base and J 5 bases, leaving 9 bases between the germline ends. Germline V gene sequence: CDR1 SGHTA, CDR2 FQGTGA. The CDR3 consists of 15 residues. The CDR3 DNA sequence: TGTGCCAGCAGCTTAATGGGGGGGAATAATTCACCCCTCCACTTT. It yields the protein CASSLMGGNNSPLHF.

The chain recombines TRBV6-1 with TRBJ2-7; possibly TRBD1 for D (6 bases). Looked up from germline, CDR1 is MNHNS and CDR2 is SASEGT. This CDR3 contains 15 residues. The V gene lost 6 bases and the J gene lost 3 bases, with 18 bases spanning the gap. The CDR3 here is CASRERQATYYEQYF. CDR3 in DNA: TGTGCCAGCAGAGAAAGACAGGCTACCTACTACGAGCAGTACTTC.

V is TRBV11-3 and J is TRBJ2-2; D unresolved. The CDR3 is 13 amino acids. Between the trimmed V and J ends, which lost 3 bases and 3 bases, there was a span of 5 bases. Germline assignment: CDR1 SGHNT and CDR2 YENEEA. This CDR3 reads CASSFSHTGELFF. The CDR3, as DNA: TGTGCCAGCAGCTTCAGTCACACCGGGGAGCTGTTTTTT. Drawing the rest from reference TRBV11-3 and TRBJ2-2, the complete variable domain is EAGVVQSPRYKIIEKKQPVAFWCNPISGHNTLYWYLQNLGQGPELLIRYENEEAVDDSQLPKDRFSAERLKGVDSTLKIQPAELGDSAVYLCASSFSHTGELFFGEGSRLTVL.

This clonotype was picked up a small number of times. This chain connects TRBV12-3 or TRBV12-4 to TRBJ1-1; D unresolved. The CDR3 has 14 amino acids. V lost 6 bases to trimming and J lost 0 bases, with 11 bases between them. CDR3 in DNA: TGTGCCAGCAGCGCCGGGATCATGAACACTGAAGCTTTCTTT. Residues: CASSAGIMNTEAFF.

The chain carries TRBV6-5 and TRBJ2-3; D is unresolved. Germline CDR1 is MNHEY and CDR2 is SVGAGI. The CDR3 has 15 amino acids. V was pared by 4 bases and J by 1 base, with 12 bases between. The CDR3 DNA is TGTGCCAGCAGTTTCCTAGGAATAGGCACAGATACGCAGTATTTT. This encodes CASSFLGIGTDTQYF.

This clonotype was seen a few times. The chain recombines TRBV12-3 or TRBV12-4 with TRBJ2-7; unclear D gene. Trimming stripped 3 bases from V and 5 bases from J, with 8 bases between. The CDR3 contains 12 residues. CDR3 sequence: CASSFSVNEQYF. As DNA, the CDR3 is TGTGCCAGCAGTTTTTCAGTCAACGAGCAGTACTTC.

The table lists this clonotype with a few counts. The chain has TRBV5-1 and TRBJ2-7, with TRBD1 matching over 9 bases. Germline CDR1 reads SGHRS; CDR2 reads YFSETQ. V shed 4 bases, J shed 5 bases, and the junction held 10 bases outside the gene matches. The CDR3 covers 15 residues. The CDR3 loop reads CASSHGTGLMNEQYF. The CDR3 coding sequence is TGCGCCAGCAGCCATGGGACAGGGTTGATGAACGAGCAGTACTTC.